The T cell receptor beta chain described here comes from a study of shared clonotypes between healthy human individuals. Study overall: Every donor yielded three CD4 naive, three CD4 memory, two CD8 naive and one CD8 memory plate.

Study observations and caveats: Clonotype sharing among donors was thought likely to change with sequencing depth.

On this clone: The antigen is not known.

Germline lookup yields CDR1 LGHNA and CDR2 YNFKEQ. The CDR3 consists of 15 residues. Trimming left V 2 bases short and J 5 bases short, with 13 bases between. TCRdb keeps only in-frame clones here, not all; method: immunoSEQ multiplex PCR. The data show about 700,000 clones, with 92% seen just once and about 24% held by the top ten. CD45RO negativity and positive selection for CCR7 defined naive CD8 cells, a population that excluded terminally differentiated effector memory CD45RA+ cells. The chain combines TRBV4-2 with TRBJ2-1; TRBD2 is a possible D gene (5 bases). Sequencing input: naive CD8+ T cells sorted from blood. The receptor was derived from a man between 25 and 39 years old in good health. The DNA of the CDR3 is TGTGCCAGCAGCCAAAGTGAGGGTGGGCACAATGAGCAGTTCTTC. Its translation: CASSQSEGGHNEQFF.